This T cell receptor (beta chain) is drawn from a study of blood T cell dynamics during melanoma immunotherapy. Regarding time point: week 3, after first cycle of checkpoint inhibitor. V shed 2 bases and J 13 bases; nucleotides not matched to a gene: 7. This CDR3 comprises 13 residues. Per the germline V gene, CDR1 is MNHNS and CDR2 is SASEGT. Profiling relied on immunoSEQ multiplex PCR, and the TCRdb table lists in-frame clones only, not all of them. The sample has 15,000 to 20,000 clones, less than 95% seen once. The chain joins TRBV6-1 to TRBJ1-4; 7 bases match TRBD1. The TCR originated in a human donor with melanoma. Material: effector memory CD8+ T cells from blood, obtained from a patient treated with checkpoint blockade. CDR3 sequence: CASSEYGQEGLFF. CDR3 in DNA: TGTGCCAGCAGTGAATATGGACAGGAGGGACTGTTTTTT.